The source of this T cell receptor (beta chain) is a study of cytomegalovirus exposure and HLA in healthy donors. Study overall: Among the roughly 370 genotyped donors, around 81% were placed in the Caucasian-associated ancestry cluster. General observations from the study: TCR beta chain V- and J-gene trimming was linked, in a later analysis, to a missense variant in DCLRE1C. Earlier analysis yielded a pattern in which most TCR beta V segments were productive about 90% or about 30% of the time. High sensitivity and specificity were reportedly achieved when the classifier diagnosed cytomegalovirus status.

Researchers ran the PCR with 60 Vbeta and 13 Jbeta primers. Profiled with immunoSEQ multiplex PCR; TCRdb holds only in-frame clones, not every one. The sample lists more than 100,000 clones, approximately 65% seen once, with less than 2% in the top ten. J lost 6 bases, V lost 0 bases, and 0 bases had no gene match. Germline values: CDR1 SGHRS, CDR2 YFSETQ. CDR3 length: 14 residues. This clone has only a few counts. The antigen is unknown. The chain uses TRBV5-1 and TRBJ1-6; 7 bases line up with TRBD1. The sample was PBMCs. The source of this sequence is a man younger than 35 in good health and CMV-seronegative. CDR3 amino acids: CASSLGQGNSPLHF. The CDR3, as DNA: TGCGCCAGCAGCTTGGGACAGGGTAATTCACCCCTCCACTTT.